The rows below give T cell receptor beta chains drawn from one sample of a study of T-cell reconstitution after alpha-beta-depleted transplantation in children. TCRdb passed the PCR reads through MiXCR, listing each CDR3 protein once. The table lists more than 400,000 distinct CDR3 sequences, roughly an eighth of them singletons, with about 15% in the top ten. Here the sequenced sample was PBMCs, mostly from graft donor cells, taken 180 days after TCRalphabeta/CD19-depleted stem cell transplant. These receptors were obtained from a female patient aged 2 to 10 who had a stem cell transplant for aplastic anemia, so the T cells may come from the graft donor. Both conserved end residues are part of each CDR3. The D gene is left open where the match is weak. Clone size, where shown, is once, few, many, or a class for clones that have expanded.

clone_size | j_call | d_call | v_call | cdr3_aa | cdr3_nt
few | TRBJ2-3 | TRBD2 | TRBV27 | CASRAEKRESTDTQYF | TGTGCCAGCAGGGCCGAGAAGCGGGAGAGCACAGATACGCAGTATTTT
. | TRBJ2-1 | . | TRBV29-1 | CSSSGGRPNEQFF | TGCAGTTCTTCTGGGGGTAGACCCAATGAGCAGTTCTTC
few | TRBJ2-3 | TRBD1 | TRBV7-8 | CASFFAGTGMEDTQYF | TGTGCCAGCTTTTTTGCCGGGACAGGGATGGAGGATACGCAGTATTTT
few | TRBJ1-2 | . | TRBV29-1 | CSAGAPRDRVYGYTF | TGCAGTGCCGGGGCACCGAGAGATAGGGTCTATGGCTACACCTTC
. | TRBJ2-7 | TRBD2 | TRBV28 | CASSQSGSGNEQYF | TGTGCCAGCAGTCAGAGCGGGAGCGGCAACGAGCAGTACTTC
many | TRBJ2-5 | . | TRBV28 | CASSLWAGQETQYF | TGTGCCAGCAGTCTCTGGGCTGGTCAAGAGACCCAGTACTTC
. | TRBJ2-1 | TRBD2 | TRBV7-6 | CASSLEGHRGDEQFF | TGTGCCAGCAGCTTAGAAGGACACCGGGGGGATGAGCAGTTCTTC
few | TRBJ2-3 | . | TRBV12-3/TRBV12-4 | CASSEGGYTQYF | TGTGCCAGCAGTGAAGGTGGATATACGCAGTATTTT
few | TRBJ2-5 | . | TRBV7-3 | CASSLTASSQETQYF | TGTGCCAGCAGCTTAACGGCCAGCTCCCAAGAGACCCAGTACTTC
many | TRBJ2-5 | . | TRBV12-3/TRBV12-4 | CASSQGDQETQYF | TGTGCCAGCAGCCAAGGCGACCAAGAGACCCAGTACTTC
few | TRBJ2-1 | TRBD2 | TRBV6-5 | CASSYSASGLNEQFF | TGTGCCAGCAGTTACTCGGCTAGCGGGCTCAATGAGCAGTTCTTC
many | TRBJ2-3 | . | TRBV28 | CASSLDTSSTDTQYF | TGTGCCAGCAGTTTAGACACCTCTAGCACAGATACGCAGTATTTT
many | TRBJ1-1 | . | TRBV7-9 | CASSLGGSNTEAFF | TGTGCCAGCAGCTTAGGGGGCAGTAACACTGAAGCTTTCTTT
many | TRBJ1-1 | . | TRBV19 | CASSAHWRDTEAFF | TGTGCCAGTAGTGCCCACTGGAGGGACACTGAAGCTTTCTTT
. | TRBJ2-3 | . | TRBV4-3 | CASSHTGTGEDTQYF | TGCGCCAGCAGTCATACTGGGACGGGAGAAGATACGCAGTATTTT
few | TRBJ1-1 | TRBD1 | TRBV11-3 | CASSRKEDRENTEAFF | TGTGCCAGCAGCCGGAAGGAGGACAGGGAAAACACTGAAGCTTTCTTT
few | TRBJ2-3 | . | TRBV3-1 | CASSQGSEFWDTQYF | TGTGCCAGCAGCCAAGGGTCTGAGTTCTGGGATACGCAGTATTTT
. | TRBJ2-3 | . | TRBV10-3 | CAISVGGSTDTQYF | TGTGCCATCAGTGTCGGAGGAAGCACAGATACGCAGTATTTT
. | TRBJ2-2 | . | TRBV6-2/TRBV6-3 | CASTGAIFNTGELFF | TGTGCCAGCACTGGCGCTATCTTTAACACCGGGGAGCTGTTTTTT
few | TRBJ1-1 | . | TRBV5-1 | CASSSTGLKNTEAFF | TGCGCCAGCAGCTCGACAGGACTGAAGAACACTGAAGCTTTCTTT
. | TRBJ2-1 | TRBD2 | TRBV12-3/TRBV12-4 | CASSPVPGTSQNEQFF | TGTGCCAGCAGTCCTGTGCCCGGGACTAGCCAAAATGAGCAGTTCTTC
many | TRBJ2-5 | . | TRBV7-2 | CASSLYWNAGETQYF | TGTGCCAGCAGCTTGTATTGGAACGCCGGAGAGACCCAGTACTTC
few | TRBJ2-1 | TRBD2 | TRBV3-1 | CASSQDLASGRARNEQFF | TGTGCCAGCAGCCAAGATCTGGCTAGCGGGAGGGCCAGGAATGAGCAGTTCTTC
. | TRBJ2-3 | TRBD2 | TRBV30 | CAWVGQASGRAPTDTQYF | TGTGCCTGGGTGGGACAGGCTAGCGGGAGGGCCCCCACAGATACGCAGTATTTT
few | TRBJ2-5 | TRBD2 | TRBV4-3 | CASSQDPASGRAGETQYF | TGCGCCAGCAGCCAAGATCCCGCTAGCGGGAGGGCCGGTGAGACCCAGTACTTC
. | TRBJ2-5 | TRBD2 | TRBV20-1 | CSASQASGRVGETQYF | TGCAGTGCTAGCCAGGCTAGCGGGAGAGTTGGGGAGACCCAGTACTTC
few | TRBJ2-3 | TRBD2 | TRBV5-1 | CASSFPRGLAETDTQYF | TGCGCCAGCAGCTTCCCGAGGGGACTAGCGGAGACAGATACGCAGTATTTT
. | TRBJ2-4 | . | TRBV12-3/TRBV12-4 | CATSEGIAKNIQYF | TGTGCCACTTCAGAGGGGATAGCCAAAAACATTCAGTACTTC
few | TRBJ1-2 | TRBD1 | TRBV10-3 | CAIRGQGYGYTF | TGTGCCATCAGGGGACAGGGGTATGGCTACACCTTC
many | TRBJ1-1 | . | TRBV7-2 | CASSSRTAMNTEAFF | TGTGCCAGCAGCAGTCGGACAGCTATGAACACTGAAGCTTTCTTT
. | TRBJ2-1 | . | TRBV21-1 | CASPLGEQFF | TGTGCCAGCCCGCTAGGTGAGCAGTTCTTC
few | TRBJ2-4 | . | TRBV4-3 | CASSRGEDSAKNIQYF | TGCGCCAGCAGCCGGGGCGAGGACTCAGCCAAAAACATTCAGTACTTC
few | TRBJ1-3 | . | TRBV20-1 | CSARVALPLSSGNTIYF | TGCAGTGCTAGAGTGGCCCTTCCTTTAAGCTCTGGAAACACCATATATTTT
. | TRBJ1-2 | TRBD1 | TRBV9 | CASSVPRQGPYGYTF | TGTGCCAGCAGCGTCCCCCGACAGGGCCCCTATGGCTACACCTTC